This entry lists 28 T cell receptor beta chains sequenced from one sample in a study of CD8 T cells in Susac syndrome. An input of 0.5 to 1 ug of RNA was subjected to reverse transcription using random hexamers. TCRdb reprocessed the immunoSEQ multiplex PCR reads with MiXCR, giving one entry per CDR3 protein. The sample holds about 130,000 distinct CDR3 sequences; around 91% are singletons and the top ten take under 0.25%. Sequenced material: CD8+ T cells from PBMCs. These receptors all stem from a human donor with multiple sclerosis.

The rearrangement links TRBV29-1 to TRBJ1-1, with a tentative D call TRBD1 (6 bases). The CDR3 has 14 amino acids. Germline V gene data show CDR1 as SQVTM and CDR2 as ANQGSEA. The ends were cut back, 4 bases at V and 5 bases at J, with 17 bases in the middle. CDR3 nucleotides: TGCAGCGTTGCCGGAGGGTCAGGGGAGACTGAAGCTTTCTTT. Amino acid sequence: CSVAGGSGETEAFF.

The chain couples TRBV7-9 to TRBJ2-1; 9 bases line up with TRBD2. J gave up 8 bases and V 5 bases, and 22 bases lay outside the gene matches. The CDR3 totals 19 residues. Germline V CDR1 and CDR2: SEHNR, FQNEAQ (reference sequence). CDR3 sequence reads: CASSPMDRGLASLRDEQFF. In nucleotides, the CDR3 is TGTGCCAGCAGCCCCATGGATCGGGGACTAGCTTCTCTGCGGGATGAGCAGTTCTTC.

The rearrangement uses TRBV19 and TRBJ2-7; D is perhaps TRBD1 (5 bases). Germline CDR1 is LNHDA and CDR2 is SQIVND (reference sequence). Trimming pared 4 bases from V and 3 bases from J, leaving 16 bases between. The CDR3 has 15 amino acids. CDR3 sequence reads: CASSTSQGAVYEQYF. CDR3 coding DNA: TGTGCCAGTAGTACCTCCCAGGGCGCGGTCTACGAGCAGTACTTC.

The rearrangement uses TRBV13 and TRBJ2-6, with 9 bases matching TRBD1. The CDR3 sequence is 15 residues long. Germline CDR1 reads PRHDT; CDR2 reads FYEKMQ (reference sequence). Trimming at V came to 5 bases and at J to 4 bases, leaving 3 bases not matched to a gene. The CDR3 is CASSPQGAGANVLTF. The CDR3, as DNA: TGTGCCAGCAGCCCACAGGGGGCCGGGGCCAACGTCCTGACTTTC.

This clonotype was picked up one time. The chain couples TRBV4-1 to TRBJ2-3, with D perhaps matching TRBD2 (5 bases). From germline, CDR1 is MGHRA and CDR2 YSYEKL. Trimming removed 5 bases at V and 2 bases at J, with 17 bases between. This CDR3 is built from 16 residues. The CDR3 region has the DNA TGCGCCAGCAGCGCGAGTAGGAGCGGACTCACAGATACGCAGTATTTT. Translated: CASSASRSGLTDTQYF.

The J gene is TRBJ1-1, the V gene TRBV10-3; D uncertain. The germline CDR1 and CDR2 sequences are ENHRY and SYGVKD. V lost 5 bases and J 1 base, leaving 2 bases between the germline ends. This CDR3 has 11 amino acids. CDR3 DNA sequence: TGTGCCATCAGTTCGAACACTGAAGCTTTCTTT. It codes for CAISSNTEAFF.

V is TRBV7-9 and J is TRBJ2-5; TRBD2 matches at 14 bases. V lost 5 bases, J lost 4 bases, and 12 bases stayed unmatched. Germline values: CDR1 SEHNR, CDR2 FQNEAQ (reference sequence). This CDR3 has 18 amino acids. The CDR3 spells CASSLGLAGAPGGETQYF. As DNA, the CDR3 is TGTGCCAGCAGCCTGGGACTAGCGGGAGCTCCCGGGGGAGAGACCCAGTACTTC.

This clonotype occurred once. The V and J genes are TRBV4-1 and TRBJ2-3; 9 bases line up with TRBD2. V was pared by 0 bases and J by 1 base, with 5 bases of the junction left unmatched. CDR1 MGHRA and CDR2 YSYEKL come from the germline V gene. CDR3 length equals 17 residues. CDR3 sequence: CASSQDWVAGGTDTQYF. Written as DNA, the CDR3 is TGCGCCAGCAGCCAAGATTGGGTAGCGGGAGGCACAGATACGCAGTATTTT.

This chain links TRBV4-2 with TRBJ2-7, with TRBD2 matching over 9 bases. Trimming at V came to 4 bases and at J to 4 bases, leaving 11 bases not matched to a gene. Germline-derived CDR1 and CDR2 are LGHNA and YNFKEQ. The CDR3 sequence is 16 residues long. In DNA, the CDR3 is TGTGCCAGCAGCCTAAACCTCGGACTAGCGTCTTACGAGCAGTACTTC. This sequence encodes CASSLNLGLASYEQYF.

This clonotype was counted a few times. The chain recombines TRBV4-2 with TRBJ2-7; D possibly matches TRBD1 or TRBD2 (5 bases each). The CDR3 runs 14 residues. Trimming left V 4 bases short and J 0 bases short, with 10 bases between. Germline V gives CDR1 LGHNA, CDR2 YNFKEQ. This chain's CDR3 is CASSPGLGSYEQYF. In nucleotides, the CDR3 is TGTGCCAGCAGCCCGGGGCTTGGCTCCTACGAGCAGTACTTC.

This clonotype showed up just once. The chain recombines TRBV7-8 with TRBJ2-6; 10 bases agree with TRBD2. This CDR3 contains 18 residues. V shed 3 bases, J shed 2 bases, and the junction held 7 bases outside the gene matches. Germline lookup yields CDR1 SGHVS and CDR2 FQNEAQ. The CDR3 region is CASSLELAGEAGANVLTF. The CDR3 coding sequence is TGTGCCAGCAGCTTGGAGCTAGCGGGGGAGGCTGGGGCCAACGTCCTGACTTTC. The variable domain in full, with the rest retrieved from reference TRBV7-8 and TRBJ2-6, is GAGVSQSPRYKVAKRGQDVALRCDPISGHVSLFWYQQALGQGPEFLTYFQNEAQLDKSGLPSDRFFAERPEGSVSTLKIQRTQQEDSAVYLCASSLELAGEAGANVLTFGAGSRLTVL.

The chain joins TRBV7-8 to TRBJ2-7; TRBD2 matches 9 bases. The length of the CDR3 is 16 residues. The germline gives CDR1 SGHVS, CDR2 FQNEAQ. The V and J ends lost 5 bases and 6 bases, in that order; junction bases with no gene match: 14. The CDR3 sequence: CASSPTILAGALEQYF. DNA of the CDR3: TGTGCCAGCAGCCCAACCATATTAGCGGGAGCCCTCGAGCAGTACTTC.

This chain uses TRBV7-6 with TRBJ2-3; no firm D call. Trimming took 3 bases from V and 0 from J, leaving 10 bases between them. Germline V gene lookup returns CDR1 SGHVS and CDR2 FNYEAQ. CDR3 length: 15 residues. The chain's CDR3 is CASSLGPTSTDTQYF. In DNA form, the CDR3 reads TGTGCCAGCAGCTTGGGTCCGACTAGCACAGATACGCAGTATTTT. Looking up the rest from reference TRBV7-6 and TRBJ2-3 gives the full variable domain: GAGVSQSPRYKVTKRGQDVALRCDPISGHVSLYWYRQALGQGPEFLTYFNYEAQQDKSGLPNDRFSAERPEGSISTLTIQRTEQRDSAMYRCASSLGPTSTDTQYFGPGTRLTVL.

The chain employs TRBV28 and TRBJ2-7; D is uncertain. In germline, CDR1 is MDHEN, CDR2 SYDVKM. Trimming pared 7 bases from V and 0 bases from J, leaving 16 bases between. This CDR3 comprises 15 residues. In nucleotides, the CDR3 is TGTGCCAGCACCTCCCCCCGCACTTACTCCTACGAGCAGTACTTC. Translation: CASTSPRTYSYEQYF.

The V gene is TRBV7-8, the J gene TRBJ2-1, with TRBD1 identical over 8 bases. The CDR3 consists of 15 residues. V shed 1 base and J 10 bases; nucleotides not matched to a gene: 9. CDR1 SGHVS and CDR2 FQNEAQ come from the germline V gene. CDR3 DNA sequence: TGTGCCAGCAGCTTAGGGACAGGGAATTCTCTGGAGCAGTTCTTC. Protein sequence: CASSLGTGNSLEQFF.

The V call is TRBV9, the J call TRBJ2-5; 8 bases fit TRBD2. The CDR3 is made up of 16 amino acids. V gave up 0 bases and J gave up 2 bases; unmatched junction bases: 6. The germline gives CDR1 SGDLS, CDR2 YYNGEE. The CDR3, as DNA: TGTGCCAGCAGCGTAGCTGGGGCTAGCGGGCAAGAGACCCAGTACTTC. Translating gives CASSVAGASGQETQYF. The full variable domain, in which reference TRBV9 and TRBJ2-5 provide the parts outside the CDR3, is DSGVTQTPKHLITATGQRVTLRCSPRSGDLSVYWYQQSLDQGLQFLIQYYNGEERAKGNILERFSAQQFPDLHSELNLSSLELGDSALYFCASSVAGASGQETQYFGPGTRLLVL.

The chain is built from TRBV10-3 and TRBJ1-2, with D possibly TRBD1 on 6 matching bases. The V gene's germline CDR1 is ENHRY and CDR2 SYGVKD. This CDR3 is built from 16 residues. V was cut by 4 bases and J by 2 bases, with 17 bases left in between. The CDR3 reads CAISGGATDPNYGYTF. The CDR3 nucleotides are TGTGCCATCAGTGGGGGGGCTACAGATCCCAACTATGGCTACACCTTC.

DNA for the CDR3: TGCAGCGCTTGGGACAGGGAAACCATTCAGTACTTC. Translating it yields CSAWDRETIQYF. The chain recombines TRBV29-1 with TRBJ2-4, with TRBD1 identical over 9 bases. The CDR3 has 12 residues. CDR1 and CDR2 from the germline V gene are SQVTM and ANQGSEA. V was clipped by 7 bases and J by 9 bases; unmatched bases: 7.

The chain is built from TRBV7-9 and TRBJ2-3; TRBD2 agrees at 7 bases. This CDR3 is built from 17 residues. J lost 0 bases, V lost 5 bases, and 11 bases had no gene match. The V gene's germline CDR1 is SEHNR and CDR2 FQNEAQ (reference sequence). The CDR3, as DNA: TGTGCCAGCAGCCCCCCCCAAGCGGGGACTAGCACAGATACGCAGTATTTT. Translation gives CASSPPQAGTSTDTQYF.

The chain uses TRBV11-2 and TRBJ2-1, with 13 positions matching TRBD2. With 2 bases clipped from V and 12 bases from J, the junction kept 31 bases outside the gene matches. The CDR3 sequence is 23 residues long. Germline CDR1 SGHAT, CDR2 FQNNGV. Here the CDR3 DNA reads TGTGCCAGCAGCTTACCAACAGGACTAGCGGGAGCAACTATGCCGGGAAGGGGGTTCGTGCAGTTCTTC. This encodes CASSLPTGLAGATMPGRGFVQFF.

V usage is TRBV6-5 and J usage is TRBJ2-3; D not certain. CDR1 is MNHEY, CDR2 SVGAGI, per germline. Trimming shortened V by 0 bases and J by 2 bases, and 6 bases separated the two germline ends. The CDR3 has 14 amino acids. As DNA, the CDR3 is TGTGCCAGCAGTTACTCCGACAACACAGATACGCAGTATTTT. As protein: CASSYSDNTDTQYF.

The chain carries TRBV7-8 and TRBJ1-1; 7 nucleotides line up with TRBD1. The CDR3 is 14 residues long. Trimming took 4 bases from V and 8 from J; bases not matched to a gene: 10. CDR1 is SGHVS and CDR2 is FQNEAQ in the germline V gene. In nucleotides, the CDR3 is TGTGCCAGCAGCTACCGGGACAGTTGGGTAGAAGCTTTCTTT. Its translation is CASSYRDSWVEAFF. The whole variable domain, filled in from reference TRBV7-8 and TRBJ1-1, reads GAGVSQSPRYKVAKRGQDVALRCDPISGHVSLFWYQQALGQGPEFLTYFQNEAQLDKSGLPSDRFFAERPEGSVSTLKIQRTQQEDSAVYLCASSYRDSWVEAFFGQGTRLTVV.

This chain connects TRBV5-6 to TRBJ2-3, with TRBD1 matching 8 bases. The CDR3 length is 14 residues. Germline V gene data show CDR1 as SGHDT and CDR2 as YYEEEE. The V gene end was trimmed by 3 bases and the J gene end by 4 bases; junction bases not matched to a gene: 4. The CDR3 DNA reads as TGTGCCAGCAGCTACGGGACAGGCCCAGATACGCAGTATTTT. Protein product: CASSYGTGPDTQYF.

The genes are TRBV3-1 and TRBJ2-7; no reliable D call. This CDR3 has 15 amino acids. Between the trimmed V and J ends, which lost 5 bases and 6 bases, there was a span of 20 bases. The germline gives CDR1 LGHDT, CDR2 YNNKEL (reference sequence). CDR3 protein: CASSSSRRSIGEQYF. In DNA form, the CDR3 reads TGTGCCAGCAGCAGCTCGCGGCGGTCGATCGGCGAGCAGTACTTC.

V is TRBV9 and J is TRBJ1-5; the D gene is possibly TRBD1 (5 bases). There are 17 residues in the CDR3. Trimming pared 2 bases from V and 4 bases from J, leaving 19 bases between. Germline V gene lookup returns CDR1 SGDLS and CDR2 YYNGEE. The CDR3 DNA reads TGTGCCAGCAGCGTCACCTACCGGGACGTCGATAATCAGCCCCAGCATTTT. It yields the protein CASSVTYRDVDNQPQHF.

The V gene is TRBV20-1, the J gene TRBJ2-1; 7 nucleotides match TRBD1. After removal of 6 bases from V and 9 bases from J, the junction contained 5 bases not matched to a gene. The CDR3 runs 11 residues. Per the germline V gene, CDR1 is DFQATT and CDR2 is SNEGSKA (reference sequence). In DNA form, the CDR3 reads TGCAGTGCCACAGGGGCAAGTGAGCAGTTCTTC. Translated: CSATGASEQFF.

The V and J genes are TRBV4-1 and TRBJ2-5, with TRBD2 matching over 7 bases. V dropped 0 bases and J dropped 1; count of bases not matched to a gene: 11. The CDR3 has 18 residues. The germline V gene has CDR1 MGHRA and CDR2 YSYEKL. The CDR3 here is CASSQERLGPGGQETQYF. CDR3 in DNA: TGCGCCAGCAGCCAAGAGAGGTTAGGCCCGGGGGGCCAAGAGACCCAGTACTTC.

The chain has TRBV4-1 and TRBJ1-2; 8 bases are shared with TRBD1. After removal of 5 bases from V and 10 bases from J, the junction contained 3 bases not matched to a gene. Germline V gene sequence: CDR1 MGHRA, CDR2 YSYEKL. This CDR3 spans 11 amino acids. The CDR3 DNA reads TGCGCCAGCAGCTCGGACAGGGCCTACACCTTC. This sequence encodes CASSSDRAYTF.